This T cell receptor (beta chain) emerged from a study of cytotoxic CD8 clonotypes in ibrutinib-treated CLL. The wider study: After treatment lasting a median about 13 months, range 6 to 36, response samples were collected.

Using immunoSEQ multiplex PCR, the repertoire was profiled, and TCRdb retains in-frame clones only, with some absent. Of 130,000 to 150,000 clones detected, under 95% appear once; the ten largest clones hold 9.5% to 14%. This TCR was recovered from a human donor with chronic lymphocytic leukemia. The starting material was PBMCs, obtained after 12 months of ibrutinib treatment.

The CDR3 is CASTGTGPNYGYTF. The DNA of the CDR3 is TGTGCCAGCACCGGGACAGGACCAAACTATGGCTACACCTTC. The V gene is TRBV28, the J gene TRBJ1-2; 8 positions match TRBD1. This CDR3 region has 14 residues. J gave up 2 bases and V 7 bases, and 6 bases lay outside the gene matches. The germline CDR1 and CDR2 sequences are MDHEN and SYDVKM.